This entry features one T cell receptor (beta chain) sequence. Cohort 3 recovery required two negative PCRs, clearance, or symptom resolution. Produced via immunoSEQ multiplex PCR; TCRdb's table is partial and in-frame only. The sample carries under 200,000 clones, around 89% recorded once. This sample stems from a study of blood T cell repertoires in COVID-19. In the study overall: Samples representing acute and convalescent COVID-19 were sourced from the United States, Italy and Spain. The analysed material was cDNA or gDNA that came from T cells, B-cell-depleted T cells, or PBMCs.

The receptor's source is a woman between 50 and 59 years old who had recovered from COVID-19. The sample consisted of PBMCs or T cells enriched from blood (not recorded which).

This CDR3 reads CASSYTTGGLFEQYF. Written as DNA, the CDR3 is TGTGCCAGCAGCTACACCACAGGTGGCTTGTTCGAGCAGTACTTC. The rearrangement uses TRBV5-6 and TRBJ2-7, with D perhaps matching TRBD1 (5 bases). V was cut by 3 bases and J by 6 bases, with 19 bases left in between. There are 15 residues in the CDR3. Germline V gene data show CDR1 as SGHDT and CDR2 as YYEEEE.